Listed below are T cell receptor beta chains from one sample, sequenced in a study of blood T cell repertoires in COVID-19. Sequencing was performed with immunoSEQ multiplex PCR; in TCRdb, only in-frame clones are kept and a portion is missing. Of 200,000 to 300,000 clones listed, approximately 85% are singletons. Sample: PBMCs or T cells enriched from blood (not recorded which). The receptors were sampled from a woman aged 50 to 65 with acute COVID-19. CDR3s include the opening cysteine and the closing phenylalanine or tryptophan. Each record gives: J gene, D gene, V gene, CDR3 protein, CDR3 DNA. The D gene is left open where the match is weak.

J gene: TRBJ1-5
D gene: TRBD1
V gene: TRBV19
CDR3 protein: CASSKRGQVSNQPQHF
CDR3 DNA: TGTGCCAGTAGTAAAAGGGGGCAGGTTAGCAATCAGCCCCAGCATTTT

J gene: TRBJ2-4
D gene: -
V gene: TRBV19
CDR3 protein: CASPRWGDISKNIQYF
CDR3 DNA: TGTGCCAGCCCCCGATGGGGGGATATAAGCAAAAACATTCAGTACTTC

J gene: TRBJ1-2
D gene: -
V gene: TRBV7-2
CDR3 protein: CASSLALGVPAGGYTF
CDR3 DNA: TGTGCCAGCAGCTTAGCGCTCGGGGTACCTGCTGGGGGCTACACCTTC

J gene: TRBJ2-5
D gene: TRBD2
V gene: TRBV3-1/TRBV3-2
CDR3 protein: CASSATTSGYGETQYF
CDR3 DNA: TGTGCCAGCAGCGCTACGACTAGCGGCTATGGAGAGACCCAGTACTTC

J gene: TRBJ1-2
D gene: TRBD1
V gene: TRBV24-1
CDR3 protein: CATSDPGTGDYGYTF
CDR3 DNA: TGTGCCACCAGTGACCCTGGGACAGGCGACTATGGCTACACCTTC

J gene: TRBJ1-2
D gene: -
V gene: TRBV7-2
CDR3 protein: CASSSGRASYGYTF
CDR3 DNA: TGTGCCAGCAGCTCCGGCAGGGCCTCCTATGGCTACACCTTC

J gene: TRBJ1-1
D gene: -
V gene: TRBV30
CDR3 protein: CAWRGGGAFF
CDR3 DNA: TGTGCCTGGAGGGGAGGGGGAGCTTTCTTT

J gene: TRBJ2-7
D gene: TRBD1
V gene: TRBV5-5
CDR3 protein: CASSTGGRTSYEQYF
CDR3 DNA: TGTGCCAGCAGTACAGGGGGCCGAACCTCCTACGAGCAGTACTTC

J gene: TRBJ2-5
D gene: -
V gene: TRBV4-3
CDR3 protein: CASSQATGNPGETQYF
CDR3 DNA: TGCGCCAGCAGCCAAGCTACCGGGAACCCTGGGGAGACCCAGTACTTC

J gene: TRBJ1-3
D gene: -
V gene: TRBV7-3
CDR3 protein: CASSLNPGSNRNTIYF
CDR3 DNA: TGTGCCAGCAGCTTAAATCCAGGCTCGAACCGAAACACCATATATTTT

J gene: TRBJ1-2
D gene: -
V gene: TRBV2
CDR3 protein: CASSLGQNYGYTF
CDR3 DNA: TGTGCCAGCAGCCTCGGACAGAACTATGGCTACACCTTC

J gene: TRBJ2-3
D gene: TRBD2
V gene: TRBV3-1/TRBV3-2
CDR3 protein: CASSHSLQPGLAGGLTDTQYF
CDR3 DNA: TGTGCCAGCAGCCATTCGCTTCAACCGGGACTAGCGGGGGGGCTGACAGATACGCAGTATTTT

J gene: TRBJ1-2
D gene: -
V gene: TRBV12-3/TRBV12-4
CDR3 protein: CASRLGAGYTF
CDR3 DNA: TGTGCCAGCAGACTGGGGGCTGGCTACACCTTC

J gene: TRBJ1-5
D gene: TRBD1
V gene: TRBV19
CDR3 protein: CASTVTGGQPQHF
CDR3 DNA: TGTGCCAGTACCGTAACAGGGGGTCAGCCCCAGCATTTT

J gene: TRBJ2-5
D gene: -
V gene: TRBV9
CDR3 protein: CASSYRGGGSQETQYF
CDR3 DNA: TGTGCCAGCAGCTACAGAGGGGGAGGGAGTCAAGAGACCCAGTACTTC

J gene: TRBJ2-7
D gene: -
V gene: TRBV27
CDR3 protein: CASSLDGWSEQYF
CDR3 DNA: TGTGCCAGCAGTTTAGACGGATGGAGCGAGCAGTACTTC